This TCR beta chain emerged from a study of cytomegalovirus exposure and HLA in healthy donors. PCR employed 60 Vbeta and 13 Jbeta primers. The assay was immunoSEQ multiplex PCR, and TCRdb's table has in-frame clones only and misses some. The profile shows 150,000 or so clones, about 79% of them singletons. Study-level results: Earlier analysis found most TCR beta V segments productive about 87% or about 30% of the time. Through in vitro validation, three CMV-associated chains were shown to be specific for CMV antigens. The investigators catalogued some 160 TCR beta chains as cytomegalovirus-associated. Later, an analysis showed that TCR beta chains associated with HLA were more clonally expanded than others that were equally common.

On this clone itself: Its antigen is unknown.

The sequenced sample consisted of PBMCs. The origin of this receptor is a female donor in good health and CMV-seronegative.

CDR3 in amino acids: CASSAHRGPNYGYTF. CDR3 nucleotides: TGTGCCAGCAGCGCTCACAGGGGCCCTAACTATGGCTACACCTTC. The rearrangement uses TRBV7-2 and TRBJ1-2; 7 bases map to TRBD1. This CDR3 has 15 residues. After removal of 5 bases from V and 0 bases from J, the junction contained 6 bases not matched to a gene. The V gene's germline CDR1 is SGHTA and CDR2 FQGNSA.